Sequencing of this TCR beta chain was carried out in a study of T cell changes during pregnancy in multiple sclerosis. Per germline, CDR1 MNHEY and CDR2 SMNVEV (reference sequence). Trimming removed 5 bases from V and 6 bases from J, with 8 bases in between. The CDR3 loop spans 13 amino acids. Only in-frame clones appear in the TCRdb table, and some are missing; sequencing was by immunoSEQ multiplex PCR. The repertoire holds about 100,000 clones, with about 90% as singletons. The specimen comprised peripheral blood, sampled after pregnancy. The rearrangement links TRBV27 to TRBJ1-6; D gene ambiguous. This receptor was obtained from a female donor with multiple sclerosis, enrolled in a pregnancy study. CDR3 in DNA: TGTGCCAGCAGTATTAATGTTAATTCACCCCTCCACTTT. It is translated as CASSINVNSPLHF.